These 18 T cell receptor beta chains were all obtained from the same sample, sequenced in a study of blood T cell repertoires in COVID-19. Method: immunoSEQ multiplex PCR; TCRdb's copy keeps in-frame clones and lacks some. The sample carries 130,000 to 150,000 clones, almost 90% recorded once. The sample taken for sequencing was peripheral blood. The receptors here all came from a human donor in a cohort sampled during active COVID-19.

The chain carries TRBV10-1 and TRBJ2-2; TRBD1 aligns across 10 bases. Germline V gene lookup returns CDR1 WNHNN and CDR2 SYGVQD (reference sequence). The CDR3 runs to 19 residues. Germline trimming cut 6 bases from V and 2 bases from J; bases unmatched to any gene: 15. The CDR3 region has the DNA TGCGCCAGCAGCCTACACCTCCCAGGACAGGGGGAAAACACCGGGGAGCTGTTTTTT. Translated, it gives CASSLHLPGQGENTGELFF.

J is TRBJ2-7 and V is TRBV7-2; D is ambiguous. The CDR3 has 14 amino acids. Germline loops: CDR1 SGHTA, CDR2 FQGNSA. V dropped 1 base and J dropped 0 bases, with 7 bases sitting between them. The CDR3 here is CASSLDYGSYEQYF. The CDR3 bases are TGTGCCAGCAGCTTAGATTACGGCTCCTACGAGCAGTACTTC.

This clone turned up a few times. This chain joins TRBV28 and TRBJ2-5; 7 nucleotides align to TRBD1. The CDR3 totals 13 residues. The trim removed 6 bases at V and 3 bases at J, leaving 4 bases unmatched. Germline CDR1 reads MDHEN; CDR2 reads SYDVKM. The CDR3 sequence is CASRTTGKETQYF. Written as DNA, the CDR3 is TGTGCCAGCAGGACGACAGGGAAAGAGACCCAGTACTTC.

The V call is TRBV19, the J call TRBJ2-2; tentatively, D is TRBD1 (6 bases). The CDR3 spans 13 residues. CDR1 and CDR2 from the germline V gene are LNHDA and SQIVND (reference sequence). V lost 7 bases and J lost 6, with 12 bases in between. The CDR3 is CASTSGTSGELFF. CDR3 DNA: TGTGCCAGTACCTCAGGGACATCCGGGGAGCTGTTTTTT.

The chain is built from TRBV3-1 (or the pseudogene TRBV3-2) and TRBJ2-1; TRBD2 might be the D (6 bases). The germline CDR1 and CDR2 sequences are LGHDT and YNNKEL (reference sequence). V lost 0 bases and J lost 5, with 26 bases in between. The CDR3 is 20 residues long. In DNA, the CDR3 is TGTGCCAGCAGCCAAGATCTTCGGGGACTTACTCAAAAAAAGAACAATGAGCAGTTCTTC. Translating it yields CASSQDLRGLTQKKNNEQFF.

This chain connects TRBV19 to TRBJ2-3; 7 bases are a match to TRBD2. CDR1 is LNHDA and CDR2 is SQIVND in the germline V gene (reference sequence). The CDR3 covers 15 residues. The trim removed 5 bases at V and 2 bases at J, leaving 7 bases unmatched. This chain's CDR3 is CASSHRGSDTDTQYF. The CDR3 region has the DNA TGTGCCAGTAGTCACCGCGGGAGCGACACAGATACGCAGTATTTT. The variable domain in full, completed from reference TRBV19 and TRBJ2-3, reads DGGITQSPKYLFRKEGQNVTLSCEQNLNHDAMYWYRQDPGQGLRLIYYSQIVNDFQKGDIAEGYSVSREKKESFPLTVTSAQKNPTAFYLCASSHRGSDTDTQYFGPGTRLTVL.

CDR3 amino acids: CASRPASGSKDEQFF. The CDR3 DNA reads as TGTGCCAGCAGGCCTGCTAGCGGGAGTAAAGATGAGCAGTTCTTC. The chain uses TRBV28 and TRBJ2-1, with 10 bases identical to TRBD2. The CDR3 is made up of 15 amino acids. Germline trimming cut 6 bases from V and 8 bases from J; bases unmatched to any gene: 10. Germline V gene data show CDR1 as MDHEN and CDR2 as SYDVKM.

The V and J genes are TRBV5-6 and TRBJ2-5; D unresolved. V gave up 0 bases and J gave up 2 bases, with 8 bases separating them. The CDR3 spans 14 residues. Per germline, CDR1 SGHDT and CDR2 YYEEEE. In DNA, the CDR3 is TGTGCCAGCAGCTTGGGTGGAGCACAAGAGACCCAGTACTTC. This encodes CASSLGGAQETQYF.

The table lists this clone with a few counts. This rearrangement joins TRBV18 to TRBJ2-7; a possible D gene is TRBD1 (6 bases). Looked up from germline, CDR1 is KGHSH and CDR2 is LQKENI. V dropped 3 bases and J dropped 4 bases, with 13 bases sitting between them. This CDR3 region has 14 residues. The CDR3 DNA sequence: TGTGCCAGCTCACCGCGTGCCAGGGGTTACGAGCAGTACTTC. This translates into CASSPRARGYEQYF.

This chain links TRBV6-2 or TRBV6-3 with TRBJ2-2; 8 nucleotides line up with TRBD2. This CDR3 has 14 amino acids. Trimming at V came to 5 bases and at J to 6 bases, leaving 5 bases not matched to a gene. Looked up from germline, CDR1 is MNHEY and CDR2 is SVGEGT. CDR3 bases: TGTGCCAGCAGTCCCGGACTAGCTGCCGGGGAGCTGTTTTTT. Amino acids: CASSPGLAAGELFF.

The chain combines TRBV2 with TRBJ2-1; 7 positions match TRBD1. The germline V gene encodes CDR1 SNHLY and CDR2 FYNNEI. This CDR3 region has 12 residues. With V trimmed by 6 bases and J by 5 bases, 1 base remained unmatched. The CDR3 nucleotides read TGTGCCAGCAGGGGGACAGACAATGAGCAGTTCTTC. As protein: CASRGTDNEQFF.

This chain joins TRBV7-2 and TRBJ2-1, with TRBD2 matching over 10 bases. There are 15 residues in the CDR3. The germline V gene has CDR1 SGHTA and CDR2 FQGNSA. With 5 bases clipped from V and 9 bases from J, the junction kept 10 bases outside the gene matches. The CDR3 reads CASSIWTSGGGEQFF. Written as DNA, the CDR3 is TGTGCCAGCAGCATATGGACTAGCGGAGGGGGTGAGCAGTTCTTC.

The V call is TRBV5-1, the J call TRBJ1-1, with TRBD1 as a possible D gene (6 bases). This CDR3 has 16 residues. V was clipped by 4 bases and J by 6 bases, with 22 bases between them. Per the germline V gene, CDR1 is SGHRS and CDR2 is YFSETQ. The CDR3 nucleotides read TGCGCCAGCAGCCCTCGGGCAGGGGCCGGTATTTCTGAAGCTTTCTTT. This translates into CASSPRAGAGISEAFF.

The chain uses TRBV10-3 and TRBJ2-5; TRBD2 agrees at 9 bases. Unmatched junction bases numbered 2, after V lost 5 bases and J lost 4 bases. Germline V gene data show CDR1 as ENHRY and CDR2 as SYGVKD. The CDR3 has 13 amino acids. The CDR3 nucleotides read TGTGCCATCAGTAGTAGCGGGAGAGAGACCCAGTACTTC. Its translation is CAISSSGRETQYF.

The CDR3 bases are TGCGCCAGCAGCCAAGAGGGCGGGTACACAGATACGCAGTATTTT. This encodes CASSQEGGYTDTQYF. The chain links TRBV4-3 to TRBJ2-3; maybe TRBD2 (5 bases). The CDR3 sequence is 15 residues long. CDR1 and CDR2 (germline): LGHNA, YSLEER. V was clipped by 0 bases and J by 2 bases, with 9 bases between them.

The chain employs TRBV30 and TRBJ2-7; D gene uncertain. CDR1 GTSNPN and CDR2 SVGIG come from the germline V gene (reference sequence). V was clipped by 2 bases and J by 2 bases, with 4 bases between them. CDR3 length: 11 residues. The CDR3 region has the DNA TGTGCCTGGAGTAACACCTACGAGCAGTACTTC. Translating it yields CAWSNTYEQYF. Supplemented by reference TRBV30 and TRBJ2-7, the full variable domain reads SQTIHQWPATLVQPVGSPLSLECTVEGTSNPNLYWYRQAAGRGLQLLFYSVGIGQISSEVPQNLSASRPQDRQFILSSKKLLLSDSGFYLCAWSNTYEQYFGPGTRLTVT.

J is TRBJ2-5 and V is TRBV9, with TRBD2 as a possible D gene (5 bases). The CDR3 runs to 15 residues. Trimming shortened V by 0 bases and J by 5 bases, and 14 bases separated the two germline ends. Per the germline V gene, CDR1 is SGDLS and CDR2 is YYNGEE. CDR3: CASSVGTLRMETQYF. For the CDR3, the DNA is TGTGCCAGCAGCGTAGGGACTCTCCGAATGGAGACCCAGTACTTC.

This chain's CDR3 is CASSFQGARNQPQHF. DNA of the CDR3: TGTGCCAGCAGCTTCCAGGGGGCGCGTAATCAGCCCCAGCATTTT. The chain is built from TRBV7-8 and TRBJ1-5; 8 nucleotides agree with TRBD1. Germline-derived CDR1 and CDR2 are SGHVS and FQNEAQ. Unmatched junction bases numbered 5, after V lost 3 bases and J lost 4 bases. CDR3 length: 15 amino acids.